This record concerns one T cell receptor beta chain sequence. Produced via immunoSEQ multiplex PCR; TCRdb's table is partial and in-frame only. Found here are about 170,000 clones, 80% to 95% of them singletons; the top ten hold roughly 4.3%. This record comes from a study of control samples from healthy donors and cancer patients. The CDR3 covers 14 residues. CDR1 LNHDA and CDR2 SQIVND come from the germline V gene (reference sequence). Trimming took off 5 bases at V and 1 base at J, with 9 bases between the two ends. The chain employs TRBV19 and TRBJ2-1; no firm D call. What was sequenced was blood. The TCR comes from a woman aged 60-75 years in good health. In nucleotides, the CDR3 is TGTGCCAGTAGTGCCAGAGGATCCTACAATGAGCAGTTCTTC. This codes for CASSARGSYNEQFF.